This is a list of T cell receptor beta chains from one sample in a study of cytomegalovirus exposure and HLA in healthy donors. The data were produced by immunoSEQ multiplex PCR, yet TCRdb's version contains in-frame clones alone and is incomplete. The table lists about 160,000 clones, under 90% of them singletons. Source material: PBMCs. The receptors were sampled from a woman between 18 and 29 years old in good health and CMV-seropositive. CDR3s include the opening cysteine and the closing phenylalanine or tryptophan. The D gene is left open where the match is weak. Clone sizes are given selectively: once, few, many, or a class where the clone is expanded.

j_call | clone_size | v_call | d_call | cdr3_nt | cdr3_aa
TRBJ1-1 | NA | TRBV6-4 | NA | TGTGCCAGCAGAGACAGCCCAATGAACACTGAAGCTTTCTTT | CASRDSPMNTEAFF
TRBJ1-3 | NA | TRBV5-4 | TRBD1 | TGTGCCAGCAGCTCTGGGACAGGCCGAAACACCATATATTTT | CASSSGTGRNTIYF
TRBJ1-1 | few | TRBV14 | NA | TGTGCCAGCAGCCGAGGGAGGAACACTGAAGCTTTCTTT | CASSRGRNTEAFF
TRBJ2-1 | NA | TRBV6-5 | TRBD2 | TGTGCCAGCAGTTACGTCGGGACTAGCGGCAAGGACCAGTTCTTC | CASSYVGTSGKDQFF
TRBJ2-1 | NA | TRBV7-3 | TRBD1 | TGTGCCAGCAGCTCCCCGGGACAGGGCCTCAATGAGCAGTTCTTC | CASSSPGQGLNEQFF
TRBJ1-2 | NA | TRBV19 | NA | TGTGCCAGTAGTCAAACAGGTTCATCTGGCTACACCTTC | CASSQTGSSGYTF
TRBJ2-7 | NA | TRBV5-1 | TRBD1 | TGCGCCAGCAGCCGAACAATGGGACAGGGCTACGAGCAGTACTTC | CASSRTMGQGYEQYF
TRBJ2-7 | NA | TRBV27 | TRBD2 | TGTGCCAGCAGTCGGACTAGCGGGAATAGCCACGAGCAGTACTTC | CASSRTSGNSHEQYF
TRBJ2-1 | NA | TRBV9 | TRBD2 | TGTGCCAGCAGCGTAGCTACGGGACTAGCGGGAGGGTGGAATGAGCAGTTCTTC | CASSVATGLAGGWNEQFF
TRBJ1-1 | NA | TRBV7-6 | NA | TGTGCCAGCAGCCAAACGGGGGACACTGAAGCTTTCTTT | CASSQTGDTEAFF
TRBJ2-1 | NA | TRBV20-1 | NA | TGCAGTGCTAGTTTAGCGTTCGAGCAGTTCTTC | CSASLAFEQFF
TRBJ1-1 | NA | TRBV5-1 | NA | TGCGCCAGCAGCTTCTTGTTGAACACTGAAGCTTTCTTT | CASSFLLNTEAFF
TRBJ2-1 | NA | TRBV6-5 | NA | TGTGCCAGCAGAGACCGGGGTGGGAGCTACAATGAGCAGTTCTTC | CASRDRGGSYNEQFF
TRBJ2-3 | NA | TRBV18 | NA | TGTGCCAGCTCACTAGACAGGATACGCACAGATACGCAGTATTTT | CASSLDRIRTDTQYF
TRBJ1-4 | once | TRBV9 | NA | TGTGCCAGCAGCGTCACCTCGGGGATAGGCTATGCAACTAATGAAAAACTGTTTTTT | CASSVTSGIGYATNEKLFF
TRBJ1-1 | NA | TRBV4-2 | TRBD1 | TGTGCCAGCAGCCTAGGACAGGGTGAAGCTTTCTTT | CASSLGQGEAFF
TRBJ2-2 | NA | TRBV19 | TRBD1 | TGTGCCAATACAGGGGGCACCGGGGAGCTGTTTTTT | CANTGGTGELFF
TRBJ1-4 | NA | TRBV6-1 | NA | TGTGCCAGCAGTGGGGGCGCGATAGGGGGAAAACTGTTTTTT | CASSGGAIGGKLFF
TRBJ2-1 | NA | TRBV5-1 | TRBD2 | TGCGCCAGCAGCGCCGGACTAGCGGGAGCTACTGAGCAGTTCTTC | CASSAGLAGATEQFF
TRBJ2-5 | NA | TRBV6-5 | TRBD2 | TGTGCCAGCAGTTACTCCTTAGCGGGAGGTCGGGGAGACCAGTACTTC | CASSYSLAGGRGDQYF
TRBJ2-7 | NA | TRBV27 | NA | TGTGCCAGCAGTCCGGGAACCTACGAGCAGTACTTC | CASSPGTYEQYF
TRBJ2-1 | NA | TRBV5-6 | NA | TGTGCCAGCAGCTTGTTTATAACTAAATCCTACAATGAGCAGTTCTTC | CASSLFITKSYNEQFF
TRBJ2-7 | NA | TRBV5-1 | NA | TGCGCCAGCAGCTTACAGGGATCCGAGCAGTACTTC | CASSLQGSEQYF
TRBJ1-2 | NA | TRBV25-1 | TRBD1 | TGTGCCAGCAGTGAGCCAGGGGGCATAAGTGGCTACACCTTC | CASSEPGGISGYTF
TRBJ1-1 | NA | TRBV19 | NA | TGTGCCAGTAACTACGTGAACATGAACACTGAAGCTTTCTTT | CASNYVNMNTEAFF
TRBJ1-5 | few | TRBV15 | NA | TGTGCCACCAGCAGCACCGGGGATCCCCATCAGCCCCAGCATTTT | CATSSTGDPHQPQHF
TRBJ1-5 | NA | TRBV30 | NA | TGTGCCTGGAGTTCCCCGACAGGTTCTAGCAATCAGCCCCAGCATTTT | CAWSSPTGSSNQPQHF
TRBJ1-3 | NA | TRBV6-6 | NA | TGTGCCAGCACCCAATTGGACAGCTCTGGAAACACCATATATTTT | CASTQLDSSGNTIYF
TRBJ2-1 | NA | TRBV15 | NA | TGTGCCACCAGCAGAAGAGATGAGCAGTTCTTC | CATSRRDEQFF
TRBJ2-2 | NA | TRBV5-8 | TRBD1 | TGTGCCAGCAGCTTGAAGGACAGGGGCGACACCGGGGAGCTGTTTTTT | CASSLKDRGDTGELFF
TRBJ2-5 | NA | TRBV5-1 | TRBD2 | TGCGCCAGCAGCTTGGCTCTAGCGGGAGTAGAGACCCAGTACTTC | CASSLALAGVETQYF
TRBJ1-1 | NA | TRBV14 | NA | TGTGCCAGCAGCCAGGGGGCGGTTAGAAACACTGAAGCTTTCTTT | CASSQGAVRNTEAFF
TRBJ2-2 | few | TRBV7-9 | TRBD2 | TGTGCCAGCAGCCCGAGAGCGGGAGGGCCTGGAACCGGGGAGCTGTTTTTT | CASSPRAGGPGTGELFF
TRBJ2-1 | NA | TRBV27 | TRBD2 | TGTGCCAGCAGTCAGACTAGCTTTAGCTCCTACAATGAGCAGTTCTTC | CASSQTSFSSYNEQFF
TRBJ1-4 | NA | TRBV9 | NA | TGTGCCAGCAGCGTAGGATCAGGGAAAGTTTTTGAAAAACTGTTTTTT | CASSVGSGKVFEKLFF
TRBJ1-3 | NA | TRBV7-6 | NA | TGTGCCAGCAGCTTAGGTAGCCCGACAGGTCGCTCTGGAAACACCATATATTTT | CASSLGSPTGRSGNTIYF
TRBJ1-3 | NA | TRBV7-8 | TRBD1 | TGTGCCAGCAAACAGGGGGCTGGAAACACCATATATTTT | CASKQGAGNTIYF
TRBJ1-1 | NA | TRBV7-9 | NA | TGTGCCAGCAGCGTAACTCGGACAGCCAACACTGAAGCTTTCTTT | CASSVTRTANTEAFF
TRBJ1-1 | NA | TRBV7-2 | NA | TGTGCCAGCAGCTTAATTGGGGGGATGAACACTGAAGCTTTCTTT | CASSLIGGMNTEAFF
TRBJ1-3 | NA | TRBV19 | NA | TGTGCCAGTAGTGTTAAGACTGCAGAGGGAGGAACCATATATTTT | CASSVKTAEGGTIYF
TRBJ1-4 | NA | TRBV6-1 | TRBD1 | TGTGCCAGCAGTACCGGGACAGGTCCTGAAAAACTGTTTTTT | CASSTGTGPEKLFF
TRBJ2-7 | NA | TRBV27 | TRBD2 | TGTGCCAGCAGTTTATGGGCGGGAGGGGGCTACGAGCAGTACTTC | CASSLWAGGGYEQYF
TRBJ1-5 | NA | TRBV6-5 | NA | TGTGCCAGCGCTTGGGCGGGGAATAGCAATCAGCCCCAGCATTTT | CASAWAGNSNQPQHF
TRBJ2-1 | NA | TRBV6-1 | TRBD2 | TGTTTTATTGGACTAGCGGAGAATGAGCAGTTCTTC | CFIGLAENEQFF